This TCR beta chain was observed in a study of glioma-infiltrating T cells after dendritic cell vaccination. General study points: Few patients contributed both blood and tumor specimens.

Only in-frame clones appear in the TCRdb table, and some are missing; sequencing was by immunoSEQ multiplex PCR. Among 85,000 to 100,000 clones listed, 85% were seen once. The CDR3 consists of 14 residues. Germline lookup yields CDR1 SGHAT and CDR2 FQNNGV. The V end lost 5 bases, the J end lost 5 bases, and 12 bases lay between the germline ends. Time point in this sample: after dendritic cell vaccination, including at tumor progression/relapse. PBMC sampling occurred before vaccination, two weeks after the third dose, and at progression. A word on this clone: Its antigen is still unknown.

The chain uses TRBV11-2 and TRBJ2-2; D possibly corresponds to TRBD1 (5 bases). The origin of this receptor is a human donor with glioblastoma. The sample was blood, taken after dendritic cell vaccination. The CDR3 sequence: CASSLSRETGELFF. CDR3 nucleotide sequence: TGTGCCAGCAGCCTGAGCAGGGAAACCGGGGAGCTGTTTTTT.